This T cell receptor (beta chain) was documented in a study of CD8 T cells in Susac syndrome. RNA, at about 0.5 to 1 ug, was reverse transcribed with random hexamers. TCRdb itself ran the immunoSEQ multiplex PCR reads through MiXCR, one entry per CDR3 protein. This sample carries 130,000 or so distinct CDR3 sequences, about 90% of them seen once, and the ten largest clones take around 0.24%. This CDR3 is built from 17 residues. Germline V CDR1 and CDR2: MNHNS, SASEGT. The V segment lost 7 bases and the J segment 0 bases; nucleotides outside the gene matches: 8. The multiple sclerosis control group consisted of treatment-naive patients whose relapsing-remitting disease, which was either stable or active, fulfilled revised McDonald criteria.

The V gene is TRBV6-1, the J gene TRBJ2-1; 11 bases line up with TRBD2. The sequenced material came from CD8+ T cells from PBMCs. This TCR was sampled from a human donor with multiple sclerosis. CDR3 sequence: CASTTTSGIASYNEQFF. In nucleotides, the CDR3 is TGTGCCAGCACTACGACTAGCGGGATCGCCTCCTACAATGAGCAGTTCTTC.